The 6 T cell receptor beta chains below come from one sample, sequenced in a study of blood T cell repertoires in COVID-19. TCRdb keeps only in-frame clones here, not all; method: immunoSEQ multiplex PCR. The data show approximately 180,000 clones, 70% to 90% seen once. The material sequenced was peripheral blood. The receptor source for this set is a man aged 60 to 75 with active or convalescent COVID-19.

V usage is TRBV14 and J usage is TRBJ1-5; TRBD1 might be the D (6 bases). V dropped 0 bases and J dropped 6 bases, with 6 bases sitting between them. CDR1 SGHDN and CDR2 FVKESK come from the germline V gene. CDR3 length: 13 amino acids. CDR3 region: CASSQDRGQPQHF. As DNA, the CDR3 is TGTGCCAGCAGCCAAGACAGGGGTCAGCCCCAGCATTTT. The entire variable domain, with the rest obtained from reference TRBV14 and TRBJ1-5, is as follows: EAGVTQFPSHSVIEKGQTVTLRCDPISGHDNLYWYRRVMGKEIKFLLHFVKESKQDESGMPNNRFLAERTGGTYSTLKVQPAELEDSGVYFCASSQDRGQPQHFGDGTRLSIL.

The rearrangement joins TRBV24-1 to TRBJ2-3; no clear D. The V gene lost 3 bases and the J gene lost 2 bases, with 5 bases spanning the gap. Germline V gives CDR1 KGHDR, CDR2 SFDVKD. CDR3 length: 13 amino acids. The CDR3 spells CATSDVATDTQYF. In DNA, the CDR3 is TGTGCCACCAGTGATGTAGCCACAGATACGCAGTATTTT.

The chain couples TRBV5-1 to TRBJ2-2; TRBD2 agrees at 10 bases. Germline V CDR1 and CDR2: SGHRS, YFSETQ. The CDR3 runs to 14 residues. Trimming took 10 bases from V and 6 from J; bases not matched to a gene: 9. This chain's CDR3 is CASRQLAGSGELFF. DNA of the CDR3: TGCGCCTCCAGGCAACTAGCGGGGTCCGGGGAGCTGTTTTTT.

The rearrangement links TRBV14 to TRBJ2-1; the match to TRBD2 covers 16 bases. J gave up 4 bases and V 0 bases, and 12 bases lay outside the gene matches. CDR1 and CDR2 (germline): SGHDN, FVKESK. This CDR3 region has 21 residues. The CDR3 loop reads CASSQDRGTSGGAVWYNEQFF. The CDR3 DNA sequence: TGTGCCAGCAGCCAAGATCGTGGGACTAGCGGGGGGGCGGTTTGGTACAATGAGCAGTTCTTC.

The V and J genes are TRBV19 and TRBJ1-6; D may be TRBD1 (6 bases). Germline V gene sequence: CDR1 LNHDA, CDR2 SQIVND (reference sequence). V lost 5 bases and J 10 bases, leaving 15 bases between the germline ends. The CDR3 is 14 amino acids. The DNA for the CDR3 is TGTGCCAGTAGTGGAGGTCCTACAGGGTCACCCCTCCACTTT. This sequence encodes CASSGGPTGSPLHF.

The chain links TRBV7-7 to TRBJ2-7; 10 nucleotides line up with TRBD1. The CDR3 extends over 13 amino acids. The trim removed 1 base at V and 7 bases at J, leaving 1 base unmatched. Germline CDR1 reads SSHAT; CDR2 reads FNYEAQ (reference sequence). CDR3 sequence reads: CASSLGQGAEQYF. In DNA form, the CDR3 reads TGTGCCAGCAGCTTAGGACAGGGGGCAGAGCAGTACTTC.